These 2 T cell receptor beta chains were sequenced from one sample in a study of early T cells in non-severe SARS-CoV-2 infection. TCRdb re-called the 5' RACE reads with MiXCR, one entry per CDR3 protein. Found here are about 46,000 distinct CDR3 sequences, 5.4% of them singletons; the top ten hold about 5.4%. The material sequenced was whole blood, taken at baseline. All receptors derive from an adult who was a healthcare worker with PCR-confirmed SARS-CoV-2 infection or an uninfected control (not recorded which).

This clonotype was seen at least ten times. The rearrangement uses TRBV7-9 and TRBJ2-7; D is ambiguous. Germline V gene sequence: CDR1 SEHNR, CDR2 FQNEAQ (reference sequence). The length of the CDR3 is 14 residues. Trimming shortened V by 1 base and J by 3 bases, and 10 bases separated the two germline ends. The CDR3 sequence is CASSLGASHYEQYF. The CDR3 DNA reads TGTGCCAGCAGCTTAGGAGCGAGTCACTACGAGCAGTACTTC.

Worth noting for this clonotype: A read error may account for a junction end that differs from germline. The V and J genes are TRBV24-1 and TRBJ2-1, with D possibly TRBD1 on 6 matching bases. This CDR3 region has 14 residues. Per germline, CDR1 KGHDR and CDR2 SFDVKD. The CDR3 nucleotides read TGTGCCACCAGTGATGGGGGCTCCAACAATGAGCAGTTCTTC. The encoded protein is CATSDGGSNNEQFF.